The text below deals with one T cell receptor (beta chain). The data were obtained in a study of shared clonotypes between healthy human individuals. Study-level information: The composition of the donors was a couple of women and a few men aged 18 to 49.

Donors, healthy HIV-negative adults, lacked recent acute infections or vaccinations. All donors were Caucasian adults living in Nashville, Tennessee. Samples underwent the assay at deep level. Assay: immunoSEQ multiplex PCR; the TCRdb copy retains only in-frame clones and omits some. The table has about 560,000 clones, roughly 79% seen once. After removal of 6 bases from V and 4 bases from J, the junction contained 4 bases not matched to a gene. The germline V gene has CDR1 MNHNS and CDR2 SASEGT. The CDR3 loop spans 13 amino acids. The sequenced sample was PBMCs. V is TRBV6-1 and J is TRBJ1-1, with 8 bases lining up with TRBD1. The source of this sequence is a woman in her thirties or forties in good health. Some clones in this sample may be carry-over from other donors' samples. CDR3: CASRTGVGTEAFF. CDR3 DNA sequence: TGTGCCAGCAGGACAGGGGTTGGCACTGAAGCTTTCTTT.